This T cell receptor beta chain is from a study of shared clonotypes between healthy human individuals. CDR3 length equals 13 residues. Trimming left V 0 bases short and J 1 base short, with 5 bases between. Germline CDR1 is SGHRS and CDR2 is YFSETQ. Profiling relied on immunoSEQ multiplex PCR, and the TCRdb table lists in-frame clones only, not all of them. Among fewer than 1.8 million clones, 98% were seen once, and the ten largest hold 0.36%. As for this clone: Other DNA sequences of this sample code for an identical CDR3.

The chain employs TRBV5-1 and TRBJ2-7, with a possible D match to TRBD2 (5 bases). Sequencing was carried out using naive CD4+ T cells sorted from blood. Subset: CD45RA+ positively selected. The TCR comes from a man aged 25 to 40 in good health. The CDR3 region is CASSLGESYEQYF. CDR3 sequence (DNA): TGCGCCAGCAGCTTGGGGGAGTCCTACGAGCAGTACTTC.